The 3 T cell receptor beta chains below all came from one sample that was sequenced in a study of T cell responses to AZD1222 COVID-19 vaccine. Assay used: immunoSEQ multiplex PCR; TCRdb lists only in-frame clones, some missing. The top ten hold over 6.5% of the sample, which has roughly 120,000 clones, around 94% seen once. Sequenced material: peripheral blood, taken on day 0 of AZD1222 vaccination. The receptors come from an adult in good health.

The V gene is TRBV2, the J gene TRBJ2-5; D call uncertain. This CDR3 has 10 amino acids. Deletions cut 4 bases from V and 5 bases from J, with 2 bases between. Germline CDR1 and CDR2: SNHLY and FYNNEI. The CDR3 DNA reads TGTGCCAGCAGTGGGGAGACCCAGTACTTC. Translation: CASSGETQYF.

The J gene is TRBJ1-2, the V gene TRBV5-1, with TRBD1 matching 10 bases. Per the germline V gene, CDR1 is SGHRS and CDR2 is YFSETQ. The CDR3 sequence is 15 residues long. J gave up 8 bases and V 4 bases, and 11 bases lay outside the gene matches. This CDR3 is CASSNRDRGREGYTF. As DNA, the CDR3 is TGCGCCAGCAGCAACCGGGACAGGGGAAGAGAAGGCTACACCTTC.

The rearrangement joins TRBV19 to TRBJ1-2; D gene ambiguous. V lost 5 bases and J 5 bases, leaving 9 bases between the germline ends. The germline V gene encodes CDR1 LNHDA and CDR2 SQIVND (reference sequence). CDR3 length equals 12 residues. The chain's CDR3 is CASSVRQYGYTF. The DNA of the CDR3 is TGTGCCAGTAGTGTGAGACAATATGGCTACACCTTC. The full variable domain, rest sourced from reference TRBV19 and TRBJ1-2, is DGGITQSPKYLFRKEGQNVTLSCEQNLNHDAMYWYRQDPGQGLRLIYYSQIVNDFQKGDIAEGYSVSREKKESFPLTVTSAQKNPTAFYLCASSVRQYGYTFGSGTRLTVV.